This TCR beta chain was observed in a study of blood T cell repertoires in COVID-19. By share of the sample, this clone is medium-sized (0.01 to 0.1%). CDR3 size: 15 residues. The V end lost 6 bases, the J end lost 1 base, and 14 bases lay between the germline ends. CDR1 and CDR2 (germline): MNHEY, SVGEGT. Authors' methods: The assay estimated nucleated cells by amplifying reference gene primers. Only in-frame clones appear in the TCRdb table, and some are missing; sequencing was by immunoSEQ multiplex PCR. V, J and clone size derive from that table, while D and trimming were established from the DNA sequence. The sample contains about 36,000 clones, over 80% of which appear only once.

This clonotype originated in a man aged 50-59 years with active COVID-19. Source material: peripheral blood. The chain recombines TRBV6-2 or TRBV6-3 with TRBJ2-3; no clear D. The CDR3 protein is CASSDFQAGTDTQYF. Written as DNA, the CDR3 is TGTGCCAGCAGCGACTTCCAAGCAGGCACAGATACGCAGTATTTT.